The rows below give T cell receptor beta chains drawn from one sample of a study of blood T cell repertoires in COVID-19. Here immunoSEQ multiplex PCR was the method, and the copy in TCRdb shows in-frame clones only, minus some. The sample holds about 120,000 clones, approximately 65% seen once. Sample: peripheral blood. The receptor set was obtained from a woman aged 60 to 75 with acute or convalescent COVID-19. Each CDR3 is given with its conserved first and last residue. D genes are given only for firm matches. Clone size is stated in some rows and not others, as once, few, many or a class when expanded.

>-|-|TRBV19|TRBJ1-6
CASSIARGGSPLHF
TGTGCCAGTAGTATAGCCAGGGGCGGCTCACCCCTCCACTTT
>TRBD1|-|TRBV10-3|TRBJ2-7
CAISGRDRGRYEQYF
TGTGCCATCAGTGGCCGGGACAGGGGACGGTACGAGCAGTACTTC
>-|many|TRBV5-1|TRBJ2-7
CASSSTDPADEQYF
TGCGCCAGCAGTTCGACTGACCCTGCTGACGAGCAGTACTTC
>TRBD1|few|TRBV7-8|TRBJ1-2
CASSSTGQGYGYTF
TGTGCCAGCAGCTCAACGGGACAGGGGTATGGCTACACCTTC
>TRBD2|-|TRBV2|TRBJ2-2
CASRVGGVNTGELFF
TGTGCCAGCAGGGTGGGAGGGGTCAACACCGGGGAGCTGTTTTTT
>-|-|TRBV11-2|TRBJ2-1
CASSSPMRGGPYNEQFF
TGTGCCAGCAGCTCCCCTATGAGGGGGGGCCCGTACAATGAGCAGTTCTTC
>TRBD1|-|TRBV4-3|TRBJ1-1
CASSQDRRQGVGAFF
TGCGCCAGCAGCCAAGATCGGCGACAGGGAGTAGGAGCTTTCTTT
>TRBD1|-|TRBV2|TRBJ1-6
CASSDQFPGGYNSPLHF
TGTGCCAGCAGTGATCAATTCCCAGGGGGGTATAATTCACCCCTCCACTTT
>TRBD1|few|TRBV2|TRBJ2-7
CASSVLGQGRYEQYF
TGTGCCAGCAGTGTGTTAGGACAGGGGCGCTACGAGCAGTACTTC
>TRBD1|-|TRBV9|TRBJ2-5
CASSVQGAQETQYF
TGTGCCAGCAGCGTGCAGGGGGCGCAGGAGACCCAGTACTTC
>-|-|TRBV20-1|TRBJ1-3
CSASVTGLGGNTIYF
TGCAGTGCTAGTGTCACAGGGTTGGGCGGAAACACCATATATTTT
>-|once|TRBV9|TRBJ1-1
CASSPRQVTQAFF
TGTGCCAGCAGCCCGAGACAGGTCACCCAAGCTTTCTTT
>-|few|TRBV19|TRBJ1-2
CASSIVSGLIYGYTF
TGTGCCAGTAGTATAGTAAGCGGGCTTATCTATGGCTACACCTTC
>-|-|TRBV4-3|TRBJ1-5
CASSLEVRQPQHF
TGCGCCAGCAGCCTGGAGGTAAGGCAGCCCCAGCATTTT
>-|-|TRBV12-3/TRBV12-4|TRBJ2-7
CASRTSSEQYF
TGTGCCAGCAGAACTTCGAGCGAGCAGTACTTC
>TRBD1|-|TRBV7-9|TRBJ2-7
CASSPTGDRSYEQYF
TGTGCCAGCAGCCCGACAGGGGACCGTTCCTACGAGCAGTACTTC
>TRBD1|-|TRBV7-2|TRBJ1-2
CASSLGTGSFYGYTF
TGTGCCAGCAGCTTAGGGACAGGGTCCTTCTATGGCTACACCTTC
>-|-|TRBV4-2|TRBJ1-3
CASSQEYLLRDTIYF
TGTGCCAGCAGCCAAGAATACCTATTACGGGACACCATATATTTT
>TRBD1|-|TRBV6-5|TRBJ1-5
CASSLGQHNQPQHF
TGTGCCAGCAGTTTGGGACAGCACAATCAGCCCCAGCATTTT
>TRBD1|few|TRBV6-2/TRBV6-3|TRBJ2-2
CASSSDRGVGELFF
TGTGCCAGCAGTTCGGACAGGGGAGTCGGGGAGCTGTTTTTT
>TRBD1|once|TRBV7-2|TRBJ2-1
CASSSGIRQGANEQFF
TGTGCCAGCAGCTCGGGAATTAGACAGGGGGCCAATGAGCAGTTCTTC
>TRBD1|-|TRBV10-3|TRBJ1-2
CAISGAGTALTTNYGYTF
TGTGCCATCAGTGGAGCCGGGACAGCCCTAACCACTAACTATGGCTACACCTTC
>-|many|TRBV11-3|TRBJ1-4
CASSLSGETNEKLFF
TGTGCCAGCAGCCTCTCCGGGGAAACTAATGAAAAACTGTTTTTT
>-|-|TRBV7-3|TRBJ2-3
CASSPELAGLDTQYF
TGTGCCAGCAGCCCCGAACTAGCAGGGTTGGATACGCAGTATTTT
>-|few|TRBV19|TRBJ1-1
CASSMQRAEAFF
TGTGCCAGTAGTATGCAGCGCGCTGAAGCTTTCTTT
>-|few|TRBV12-2|TRBJ2-7
CASRLARRTGILVLYEQYF
TGTGCAAGTCGCTTAGCGCGACGGACAGGGATTTTAGTCCTGTACGAGCAGTACTTC
>TRBD1|-|TRBV19|TRBJ1-1
CASRNRGVDTEAFF
TGTGCCAGTAGGAACAGGGGTGTGGACACTGAAGCTTTCTTT
>TRBD2|-|TRBV5-4|TRBJ2-3
CASSPSWGGSDTQYF
TGTGCCAGCAGCCCCAGTTGGGGGGGGTCAGATACGCAGTATTTT
>-|-|TRBV4-2|TRBJ1-3
CASSQVIQQGNTIYF
TGTGCCAGCAGCCAAGTAATACAGCAAGGAAACACCATATATTTT
>-|-|TRBV9|TRBJ1-2
CASSADTGSGYTF
TGTGCCAGCAGCGCGGATACAGGGAGTGGCTACACCTTC
>-|-|TRBV21-1|TRBJ2-5
CASTGTSGGPRETQYF
TGTGCCAGCACCGGGACTAGCGGGGGGCCTAGGGAGACCCAGTACTTC
>-|-|TRBV24-1|TRBJ2-3
CATAAYTDTQYF
TGTGCCACCGCGGCCTATACAGATACGCAGTATTTT
>TRBD1|-|TRBV6-6|TRBJ2-5
CASSPGGRETQYF
TGTGCCAGCAGTCCAGGGGGCCGAGAGACCCAGTACTTC
>TRBD1|-|TRBV6-5|TRBJ2-7
CASSRDRAYEQYF
TGTGCCAGCAGCCGGGACAGGGCCTACGAGCAGTACTTC
>-|-|TRBV7-9|TRBJ1-1
CASSLGLGENTEAFF
TGTGCCAGCAGCTTAGGGCTGGGAGAGAACACTGAAGCTTTCTTT
>-|few|TRBV19|TRBJ2-7
CASSLSRQGGGYEQYF
TGTGCCAGTAGTCTTTCTCGACAGGGAGGAGGCTACGAGCAGTACTTC
>-|-|TRBV5-1|TRBJ1-1
CASSLDRTLYTEAFF
TGCGCCAGCAGCTTGGACCGAACCCTATACACTGAAGCTTTCTTT
>-|few|TRBV19|TRBJ1-6
CASSSRRENSPLHF
TGTGCCAGTAGTAGCAGGCGGGAAAATTCACCCCTCCACTTT
>TRBD2|-|TRBV6-2/TRBV6-3|TRBJ2-7
CASSLVGTTYEQYF
TGTGCCAGCAGTTTAGTAGGGACTACCTACGAGCAGTACTTC
>-|-|TRBV30|TRBJ1-4
CAWSTGTANEKLFF
TGTGCCTGGTCTACAGGGACGGCTAATGAAAAACTGTTTTTT
>TRBD1|few|TRBV10-3|TRBJ2-5
CAISATGTAQETQYF
TGTGCCATCAGTGCCACGGGGACAGCACAAGAGACCCAGTACTTC
>TRBD1|-|TRBV24-1|TRBJ2-1
CATQGAGEQFF
TGTGCCACACAGGGGGCAGGTGAGCAGTTCTTC
>-|few|TRBV7-2|TRBJ1-2
CASSLFRVEPYGYTF
TGTGCCAGCAGCTTATTCAGGGTCGAACCTTATGGCTACACCTTC
>-|-|TRBV10-3|TRBJ2-7
CAISESRQYEQYF
TGTGCCATCAGTGAGTCGAGGCAGTACGAGCAGTACTTC
>TRBD1|-|TRBV7-8|TRBJ2-2
CASSEGQGKTGELFF
TGTGCCAGCAGCGAGGGACAGGGCAAAACCGGGGAGCTGTTTTTT
>-|-|TRBV6-5|TRBJ2-1
CASTGPLERNEQFF
TGTGCCAGCACAGGGCCGCTCGAAAGAAATGAGCAGTTCTTC
>-|few|TRBV6-5|TRBJ2-2
CASSSGARVGELFF
TGTGCCAGCAGTTCAGGGGCGCGCGTCGGGGAGCTGTTTTTT
>-|few|TRBV7-8|TRBJ1-2
CASRHRRKLGYTF
TGTGCCAGCCGACACCGTCGGAAGCTTGGCTACACCTTC
>-|-|TRBV19|TRBJ2-7
CASSNLRTNSDYEQYF
TGTGCCAGTAGTAACCTCAGGACAAATTCAGACTACGAGCAGTACTTC
>TRBD1|-|TRBV7-2|TRBJ2-3
CASSTRTGSSDTQYF
TGTGCCAGCAGCACCCGGACAGGGTCGTCAGATACGCAGTATTTT
>-|-|TRBV20-1|TRBJ1-2
CSGGEGRGYTF
TGCAGTGGAGGGGAGGGCCGTGGCTACACCTTC
>TRBD1|few|TRBV6-1|TRBJ1-6
CASSEDGRGPPSPLHF
TGTGCCAGCAGTGAAGATGGCAGGGGGCCACCTTCACCCCTCCACTTT
>-|-|TRBV12-3/TRBV12-4|TRBJ2-7
CASSLRPNSEQYF
TGTGCCAGCAGTTTACGCCCGAACTCCGAGCAGTACTTC
>-|many|TRBV3-1/TRBV3-2|TRBJ1-4
CASSQGGRPNEKLFF
TGTGCCAGCAGCCAAGGGGGGCGGCCCAATGAAAAACTGTTTTTT
>TRBD1|-|TRBV10-3|TRBJ1-1
CAISSLGTGRFRGAEAFF
TGTGCCATCAGTTCGCTAGGGACAGGGAGGTTTCGGGGGGCTGAAGCTTTCTTT
>TRBD2|-|TRBV19|TRBJ2-1
CASTQAGGRGEQFF
TGTGCCAGTACCCAAGCGGGGGGGAGGGGTGAGCAGTTCTTC
>TRBD1|once|TRBV27|TRBJ2-7
CASSPDGGQGREQYF
TGTGCCAGCAGTCCCGATGGGGGACAGGGGAGGGAGCAGTACTTC
>TRBD1|-|TRBV2|TRBJ1-1
CASSASGQGTWNTEAFF
TGTGCCAGCAGTGCCTCGGGACAGGGAACCTGGAACACTGAAGCTTTCTTT
>-|-|TRBV7-8|TRBJ2-5
CASSLGAVETQYF
TGTGCCAGCAGCTTAGGGGCTGTGGAGACCCAGTACTTC
>-|few|TRBV28|TRBJ1-1
CASSLSTTGFGTEAFF
TGTGCCAGCAGTCTCTCCACTACAGGGTTCGGCACTGAAGCTTTCTTT